This paragraph reports one TCR beta chain. The repertoire was sequenced with immunoSEQ multiplex PCR; TCRdb's copy has only in-frame clones and lacks some. The sample shows roughly 300,000 clones, about 93% of them seen only once. This CDR3 is 14 amino acids long. The V gene's germline CDR1 is PRHDT and CDR2 FYEKMQ (reference sequence). V was pared by 5 bases and J by 8 bases, with 16 bases between. These data are taken from a study of blood T cell repertoires in COVID-19. This chain links TRBV13 with TRBJ2-1; tentatively, D is TRBD1 (5 bases). This receptor was obtained from a woman aged 30 to 39 with COVID-19, enrolled during active disease. Material: peripheral blood. CDR3 nucleotide sequence: TGTGCCAGCAGCCTCGGACAACCTTGGGATGAGCAGTTCTTC. This gives the protein CASSLGQPWDEQFF. Based on the CDR3 plus reference TRBV13 and TRBJ2-1, the full variable domain is AAGVIQSPRHLIKEKRETATLKCYPIPRHDTVYWYQQGPGQDPQFLISFYEKMQSDKGSIPDRFSAQQFSDYHSELNMSSLELGDSALYFCASSLGQPWDEQFFGPGTRLTVL.